This is a list of T cell receptor beta chains from one sample in a study of OX40 agonist ivuxolimab in advanced cancers. Measured with immunoSEQ multiplex PCR; TCRdb has only the in-frame clones, and not every one. The profile shows about 31,000 clones, about 80% of them singletons. The sequencing used CD4+ or CD8+ T cells sorted from blood, collected in a trial of the OX40 agonist ivuxolimab. The receptor set was obtained from an adult with an advanced solid tumor such as melanoma, head and neck, liver or kidney cancer. The CDR3 runs from the conserved cysteine through the conserved F or W. The D gene is left open where the match is weak. Not every row has a clone size; where given, it reads once, few, many or a size class.

>NA|TRBJ1-4|TRBV4-1|NA|14
CASSQVPGVEKLFF
TGCGCCAGCAGCCAGGTTCCAGGGGTTGAAAAACTGTTTTTT
>NA|TRBJ1-1|TRBV30|NA|14
CAWRRQVLNTEAFF
TGTGCCTGGAGGAGACAGGTTCTGAACACTGAAGCTTTCTTT
>TRBD2|TRBJ2-6|TRBV5-5|NA|18
CASSWGVASGMGANVLTF
TGTGCCAGCAGCTGGGGAGTCGCCAGCGGGATGGGGGCCAACGTCCTGACTTTC
>TRBD1|TRBJ1-2|TRBV6-1|NA|12
CAEGDRGYGYTF
TGTGCCGAGGGGGACAGGGGGTATGGCTACACCTTC
>NA|TRBJ2-5|TRBV7-2|NA|14
CASSPGKNQETQYF
TGTGCCAGCAGCCCAGGGAAGAACCAAGAGACCCAGTACTTC
>TRBD1|TRBJ2-5|TRBV19|NA|13
CASSSGGWMTQYF
TGTGCCAGCTCCTCAGGGGGTTGGATGACCCAGTACTTC
>NA|TRBJ1-4|TRBV28|NA|14
CASSLGGVEEKLFF
TGTGCCAGCAGTTTAGGGGGCGTAGAGGAAAAACTGTTTTTT
>NA|TRBJ1-4|TRBV5-6|NA|14
CASSLGRRREKLFF
TGTGCCAGCAGCTTGGGGCGTCGACGCGAAAAACTGTTTTTT
>NA|TRBJ2-3|TRBV11-3|NA|15
CASSLGGSPTDTQYF
TGTGCCAGCAGCTTAGGGGGGAGCCCCACAGATACGCAGTATTTT
>TRBD1|TRBJ1-1|TRBV5-1|NA|14
CASSPGQMNTEAFF
TGCGCCAGCAGCCCGGGACAGATGAACACTGAAGCTTTCTTT
>TRBD2|TRBJ2-6|TRBV2|NA|18
CASMAGGFLRSGANVLTF
TGTGCCAGCATGGCGGGAGGGTTCCTTCGCTCTGGGGCCAACGTCCTGACTTTC
>TRBD1|TRBJ1-2|TRBV28|NA|14
CASRTGEVNYGYTF
TGTGCCAGCAGGACAGGGGAGGTTAACTATGGCTACACCTTC
>TRBD1|TRBJ1-1|TRBV5-4|NA|16
CASSFYRGTGNTEAFF
TGTGCCAGCAGCTTCTACAGGGGGACGGGGAACACTGAAGCTTTCTTT
>NA|TRBJ2-7|TRBV5-4|NA|13
CASSEGRANEQYF
TGTGCCAGCAGCGAGGGCAGAGCAAACGAGCAGTACTTC
>NA|TRBJ2-4|TRBV6-5|NA|15
CASRSTRGAKNIQYF
TGTGCCAGCAGGTCCACCAGGGGAGCCAAAAACATTCAGTACTTC
>NA|TRBJ2-2|TRBV2|NA|18
CASRAEETDYRLAGELFF
TGTGCCAGCAGAGCCGAAGAAACGGACTACCGGTTGGCCGGGGAGCTGTTTTTT
>NA|TRBJ2-2|TRBV18|NA|17
CASSPPGWQANTGELFF
TGTGCCAGCTCACCACCGGGTTGGCAGGCGAACACCGGGGAGCTGTTTTTT
>TRBD2|TRBJ2-1|TRBV7-6|NA|16
CASSLALAGGSNEQFF
TGTGCCAGCAGCTTAGCGCTGGCGGGAGGTTCCAATGAGCAGTTCTTC
>NA|TRBJ1-1|TRBV19|NA|13
CASSIGWTTEAFF
TGTGCCAGTAGTATAGGGTGGACCACTGAAGCTTTCTTT
>TRBD1|TRBJ2-3|TRBV7-3|NA|15
CASSSTGQGTDTQYF
TGTGCCAGCAGCTCCACGGGACAGGGAACAGATACGCAGTATTTT
>NA|TRBJ1-1|TRBV14|NA|14
CASSPLGGFREAFF
TGTGCCAGCAGCCCTCTGGGGGGGTTTCGTGAAGCTTTCTTT
>TRBD1|TRBJ1-1|TRBV2|NA|14
CASRHRGRNTEAFF
TGTGCCAGCAGGCACAGGGGGCGGAACACTGAAGCTTTCTTT
>NA|TRBJ2-7|TRBV7-9|NA|13
CASSSVSGGGQYF
TGTGCCAGCAGCTCCGTGTCCGGGGGAGGGCAGTACTTC
>TRBD2|TRBJ2-7|TRBV5-1|NA|20
CASSLAKGLNLAGASYEQYF
TGCGCCAGCAGCTTGGCTAAAGGTCTGAACCTAGCGGGAGCATCCTACGAGCAGTACTTC
>NA|TRBJ2-7|TRBV2|NA|13
CASRRDNAYEQYF
TGTGCCAGCCGCCGGGACAATGCCTACGAGCAGTACTTC
>NA|TRBJ1-2|TRBV29-1|NA|8
CSVDGYTF
TGCAGCGTTGACGGCTACACCTTC
>TRBD1|TRBJ1-2|TRBV7-3|NA|13
CASSPGGEYGYTF
TGTGCCAGCAGCCCAGGGGGTGAATATGGCTACACCTTC
>TRBD1|TRBJ2-5|TRBV9|NA|15
CASSPGQRRWETQYF
TGTGCCAGCAGCCCGGGACAGCGACGATGGGAGACCCAGTACTTC
>NA|TRBJ2-2|TRBV7-8|once|15
CASSLVGVGTGELFF
TGTGCCAGCAGCTTAGTAGGGGTTGGGACCGGGGAGCTGTTTTTT
>NA|TRBJ1-1|TRBV6-1|once|13
CASSDQGNTEAFF
TGTGCCAGCAGTGATCAGGGAAACACTGAAGCTTTCTTT
>TRBD1|TRBJ2-5|TRBV28|NA|14
CASSRRDRQETQYF
TGTGCCAGCAGCAGGAGGGACAGGCAAGAGACCCAGTACTTC
>NA|TRBJ2-1|TRBV13|NA|13
CASSVGPGNEQFF
TGTGCCAGCAGCGTAGGCCCAGGGAACGAGCAGTTCTTC
>NA|TRBJ1-3|TRBV12-5|once|15
CASGLGVSSGNTIYF
TGTGCTAGTGGTTTGGGCGTGAGCTCTGGAAACACCATATATTTT
>TRBD1|TRBJ1-1|TRBV5-1|NA|16
CASSLGGTGLNTEAFF
TGCGCCAGCAGCTTGGGGGGGACAGGACTGAACACTGAAGCTTTCTTT
>NA|TRBJ2-7|TRBV6-6|NA|13
CASSRRDAHEQYF
TGTGCCAGCAGTCGACGCGACGCCCACGAGCAGTACTTC
>NA|TRBJ2-1|TRBV6-5|NA|16
CASSYLDRPPYNEQFF
TGTGCCAGCAGTTACCTCGACAGGCCCCCTTACAATGAGCAGTTCTTC
>NA|TRBJ1-6|TRBV6-5|NA|12
CASRQANSPLHF
TGTGCCAGCCGACAAGCCAATTCACCCCTCCACTTT
>TRBD1|TRBJ2-7|TRBV11-2|NA|15
CASSPRTGGSYEQYF
TGTGCCAGCAGCCCTCGGACAGGGGGCTCCTACGAGCAGTACTTC
>NA|TRBJ1-6|TRBV13|NA|16
CASSSSGGGYNSPLHF
TGTGCCAGCAGCTCGAGTGGAGGGGGATATAATTCACCCCTCCACTTT
>NA|TRBJ2-6|TRBV23-1|NA|19
CASSQFQATLVSGANVLTF
TGCGCCAGCAGTCAATTCCAGGCTACACTCGTCTCTGGGGCCAACGTCCTGACTTTC
>NA|TRBJ1-2|TRBV5-1|once|14
CASSLAGPIYGYTF
TGCGCCAGCAGCTTGGCCGGTCCCATCTATGGCTACACCTTC
>TRBD2|TRBJ2-5|TRBV6-1|once|15
CASSPLAGGTETQYF
TGTGCCAGCAGTCCCCTAGCGGGAGGGACGGAGACCCAGTACTTC
>TRBD1|TRBJ1-6|TRBV6-5|NA|14
CASSGTGANSPLHF
TGTGCCAGCAGTGGGACAGGGGCGAATTCACCCCTCCACTTT
>TRBD1|TRBJ2-7|TRBV6-5|NA|14
CASSYGDRGHEQYF
TGTGCCAGCAGTTACGGGGACAGGGGTCACGAGCAGTACTTC
>NA|TRBJ2-7|TRBV7-8|once|16
CASSLGGGGSKYEQYF
TGTGCCAGCAGCTTAGGTGGAGGGGGCAGTAAGTACGAGCAGTACTTC
>NA|TRBJ1-3|TRBV30|NA|13
CAWRPLSGNTIYF
TGTGCCTGGAGACCGCTCTCTGGAAACACCATATATTTT
>NA|TRBJ1-5|TRBV19|NA|15
CASSGSDNSNQPQHF
TGTGCCAGTAGTGGGTCAGACAATTCCAATCAGCCCCAGCATTTT